These T cell receptor beta chains were read from a single sample in a study of OX40 agonist ivuxolimab in advanced cancers. Here immunoSEQ multiplex PCR was the method, and the copy in TCRdb shows in-frame clones only, minus some. Of under 40,000 clones detected, about 80% appear once; the ten largest clones hold around a tenth. The source material was CD4+ or CD8+ T cells sorted from blood, sampled in a trial of the OX40 agonist ivuxolimab. These receptors came from an adult with an advanced solid tumor such as melanoma, head and neck, liver or kidney cancer. Each CDR3 is given with its conserved first and last residue. Each record gives: CDR3 protein, CDR3 DNA, J gene, clone size, D gene, V gene. D genes are given only for firm matches. Clone size is shown for a subset of rows, as once, few, many or a class of expanded clone.

CASSVLAGLYNEQFF TGTGCCAGCAGCGTACTAGCGGGACTCTACAATGAGCAGTTCTTC TRBJ2-1 few TRBD2 TRBV9
CASSTGTSGTLRVGTGELFF TGCGCCAGCAGCACAGGGACTAGCGGGACCTTGAGGGTCGGGACCGGGGAGCTGTTTTTT TRBJ2-2 NA TRBD2 TRBV5-1
CASRYNTEAFF TGTGCCAGCAGATACAACACTGAAGCTTTCTTT TRBJ1-1 NA NA TRBV28
CASSQAGWTGELFF TGTGCCAGCAGCCAAGCTGGATGGACCGGGGAGCTGTTTTTT TRBJ2-2 NA NA TRBV14
CASSLSVNTEAFF TGTGCCAGCAGCCTATCGGTGAACACTGAAGCTTTCTTT TRBJ1-1 few NA TRBV7-3
CASSSRGPDEQYF TGTGCCAGCAGCTCCCGAGGGCCTGACGAGCAGTACTTC TRBJ2-7 once NA TRBV7-9
CASSNPYSGGAGDTQYF TGTGCCAGCAGCAACCCATATAGCGGGGGGGCTGGAGATACGCAGTATTTT TRBJ2-3 medium-sized TRBD2 TRBV7-8
CASTRKRGSPVETQYF TGTGCCAGTACGAGGAAACGCGGGAGCCCCGTAGAGACCCAGTACTTC TRBJ2-5 NA TRBD2 TRBV19
CASSLDGGASDTQYF TGCGCCAGCAGCCTTGATGGGGGGGCGTCAGATACGCAGTATTTT TRBJ2-3 NA NA TRBV4-1
CASRSENTGELFF TGTGCCAGCCGGTCAGAGAACACCGGGGAGCTGTTTTTT TRBJ2-2 NA NA TRBV6-5
CASSPSGIGDTQYF TGTGCCAGCTCACCGAGCGGGATAGGAGATACGCAGTATTTT TRBJ2-3 NA TRBD2 TRBV18
CASSEGYTQYF TGTGCCAGCAGTGAAGGATATACGCAGTATTTT TRBJ2-3 NA NA TRBV6-1
CASSRTGPGNQPQHF TGTGCCAGCAGCCGGACAGGGCCAGGCAATCAGCCCCAGCATTTT TRBJ1-5 NA TRBD1 TRBV5-5
CAWSVIFRLAGARALTDTQYF TGTGCCTGGAGTGTCATCTTTAGACTAGCGGGGGCCCGAGCTCTCACAGATACGCAGTATTTT TRBJ2-3 NA TRBD2 TRBV30
CASSYAGRTEAFF TGTGCCAGCAGTTATGCAGGGAGAACTGAAGCTTTCTTT TRBJ1-1 NA NA TRBV6-6
CASTWGGATEEQYF TGTGCCAGCACCTGGGGGGGGGCCACCGAAGAGCAGTACTTC TRBJ2-7 once NA TRBV28
CASRETGTDTQYF TGTGCCAGCAGGGAAACGGGTACAGATACGCAGTATTTT TRBJ2-3 NA NA TRBV6-1
CASSPREGNSPLHF TGCGCCAGCAGCCCCCGGGAGGGGAATTCACCCCTCCACTTT TRBJ1-6 NA NA TRBV5-1
CASSTGGANYGYTF TGTGCCAGCAGTACCGGGGGCGCCAACTATGGCTACACCTTC TRBJ1-2 NA NA TRBV7-6
CASSLTDRGQGEAFF TGTGCCAGCAGCCTAACGGACAGGGGGCAAGGTGAAGCTTTCTTT TRBJ1-1 few TRBD1 TRBV5-4
CASSDRASGPREKLFF TGTGCCAGCAGCGATAGGGCATCCGGGCCCCGGGAAAAACTGTTTTTT TRBJ1-4 few NA TRBV5-4
CASSQGGRGPQHF TGTGCCAGCAGCCAAGGGGGTCGTGGGCCCCAGCATTTT TRBJ1-5 NA NA TRBV5-4
CASSVANPDRGGNTIYF TGTGCCAGCAGCGTAGCTAACCCAGACAGGGGGGGAAACACCATATATTTT TRBJ1-3 NA TRBD1 TRBV9
CAISARVRTEAFF TGTGCCATCAGTGCCCGGGTGAGGACTGAAGCTTTCTTT TRBJ1-1 NA NA TRBV10-3
CASSPRGTSGSYEQYF TGTGCCAGCTCACCGCGCGGGACTAGCGGTTCCTACGAGCAGTACTTC TRBJ2-7 NA TRBD2 TRBV18
CASSLIPQGPEQYF TGTGCCAGCAGTTTAATACCACAGGGTCCCGAGCAGTACTTC TRBJ2-7 NA NA TRBV6-5
CASSPLLKGTGELFF TGTGCCAGCAGTCCCCTTCTGAAGGGGACTGGGGAGCTGTTTTTT TRBJ2-2 NA NA TRBV2
CASSLRSGTGLSGSGANVLTF TGTGCCAGCAGTCTAAGGAGTGGGACAGGCTTATCGGGCTCTGGGGCCAACGTCCTGACTTTC TRBJ2-6 NA TRBD1 TRBV2
CASGRGGSYNEQFF TGCGCCAGCGGCCGGGGCGGATCGTACAATGAGCAGTTCTTC TRBJ2-1 once NA TRBV5-1
CASSQPLAGPLYNEQFF TGCGCCAGCAGCCAACCGCTAGCGGGGCCTCTCTACAATGAGCAGTTCTTC TRBJ2-1 NA TRBD2 TRBV4-1
CASSYSGANYGYTF TGTGCCAGCAGTTACTCCGGGGCGAACTATGGCTACACCTTC TRBJ1-2 NA NA TRBV6-5
CASSPQLAGGPSSYNEQFF TGTGCCAGCAGTCCTCAACTAGCGGGGGGTCCCAGCTCCTACAATGAGCAGTTCTTC TRBJ2-1 NA TRBD2 TRBV27
CASSFDRGSEAFF TGCGCCAGCAGTTTCGACAGGGGCTCTGAAGCTTTCTTT TRBJ1-1 NA TRBD1 TRBV10-2
CASSYRADLSSEQYF TGTGCCAGCAGTTACCGGGCGGACTTATCTTCCGAGCAGTACTTC TRBJ2-7 NA NA TRBV6-5
CASSPDRPNYGYTF TGTGCCAGCAGCCCAGACAGGCCGAACTATGGCTACACCTTC TRBJ1-2 NA NA TRBV7-9
CASSNGHEQYF TGTGCCAGTAGTAATGGGCACGAGCAGTACTTC TRBJ2-7 few NA TRBV19
CATGPASYEQYF TGTGCCACAGGTCCCGCGTCCTACGAGCAGTACTTC TRBJ2-7 NA NA TRBV10-3
CASSYYGRGSEQFF TGTGCCAGCAGCTATTACGGGAGAGGAAGTGAGCAGTTCTTC TRBJ2-1 few NA TRBV7-3
CASSSPGQGCEQFF TGTGCCAGCAGCTCACCGGGGCAGGGCTGTGAGCAGTTCTTC TRBJ2-1 NA NA TRBV7-9
CSVDPGEGNTEAFF TGCAGCGTTGATCCGGGGGAGGGGAACACTGAAGCTTTCTTT TRBJ1-1 NA NA TRBV29-1
CASSQAGTGSNYGYTF TGCGCCAGCAGCCAAGCAGGGACAGGGTCCAACTATGGCTACACCTTC TRBJ1-2 NA TRBD1 TRBV4-1
CASSTRGGSSYEQYF TGTGCCAGCAGTACCAGAGGGGGGTCCTCCTACGAGCAGTACTTC TRBJ2-7 NA NA TRBV28
CASSQDPTGQYGYTF TGTGCCAGCAGCCAAGATCCCACGGGACAGTATGGCTACACCTTC TRBJ1-2 few TRBD1 TRBV4-2
CASSLGGSLSDTQYF TGTGCCAGCAGCTTAGGTGGCAGCCTTTCTGATACGCAGTATTTT TRBJ2-3 NA NA TRBV7-9
CASSPAHFTGELFF TGTGCCAGCAGTCCCGCCCATTTCACCGGGGAGCTGTTTTTT TRBJ2-2 NA NA TRBV28
CASSPGGVGDTQYF TGCGCCAGCAGCCCAGGGGGCGTGGGAGATACGCAGTATTTT TRBJ2-3 NA TRBD1 TRBV5-1